Listed here are 28 T cell receptor beta chains from one sample, sequenced in a study of blood T cells in healthy people across ages. Alongside a J-beta primer mix, a sample-barcoded 5' primer served in a second PCR lasting roughly 7 to 11 cycles. TCRdb called the 5' RACE reads again in MiXCR, with one record for every CDR3 protein. The sample holds 550,000 to 600,000 distinct CDR3 sequences; about 25% are singletons and the top ten take about 18%. Sequencing input: blood. The receptor source for this set is a woman between 70 and 85 years old in good health.

The chain links TRBV15 to TRBJ2-2; no definite D call. The CDR3 sequence is 13 residues long. Germline V CDR1 and CDR2: LNHNV, YYDKDF (reference sequence). Deletions cut 4 bases from V and 2 bases from J, with 5 bases between. CDR3 region: CATSNTNTGELFF. The DNA for the CDR3 is TGTGCCACCAGCAACACCAACACCGGGGAGCTGTTTTTT.

This sequence joins TRBV20-1 and TRBJ2-1; tentatively, D is TRBD2 (5 bases). Between the trimmed V and J ends, which lost 3 bases and 4 bases, there was a span of 16 bases. The CDR3 has 15 residues. From germline, CDR1 is DFQATT and CDR2 SNEGSKA (reference sequence). CDR3 bases: TGCAGTGCTAGTTTCGGCGGGCCCCTATACAATGAGCAGTTCTTC. Its protein is CSASFGGPLYNEQFF.

V usage is TRBV20-1 and J usage is TRBJ1-1; 7 nucleotides line up with TRBD1. The J segment lost 5 bases and the V segment lost 3 bases, leaving 3 bases of the junction unmatched. The CDR3 is 12 amino acids. Germline V gene sequence: CDR1 DFQATT, CDR2 SNEGSKA (reference sequence). The CDR3 DNA reads TGCAGTGCTAGGAAACAGGGGACTGAAGCTTTCTTT. Amino acid sequence: CSARKQGTEAFF.

The sample holds a few counts of this clonotype. The rearrangement links TRBV27 to TRBJ1-2; 8 bases match TRBD1. V lost 9 bases to trimming and J lost 8 bases; unmatched junction nucleotides: 8. The CDR3 runs to 12 residues. From germline, CDR1 is MNHEY and CDR2 SMNVEV (reference sequence). The CDR3 sequence: CASGQGGKGYTF. The CDR3 region has the DNA TGTGCCAGTGGACAGGGAGGAAAGGGCTACACCTTC.

This clonotype was seen more than once but under ten times. This chain connects TRBV6-5 to TRBJ2-5; D perhaps matches TRBD1 (5 bases). V lost 2 bases and J lost 6, with 10 bases in between. The CDR3 consists of 13 residues. Germline V gene lookup returns CDR1 MNHEY and CDR2 SVGAGI. The chain's CDR3 is CASSYQGRQTQYF. The CDR3 bases are TGTGCCAGCAGTTACCAGGGTAGGCAGACCCAGTACTTC.

The rearrangement uses TRBV30 and TRBJ1-2, with 7 bases lining up with TRBD1. Germline V gene lookup returns CDR1 GTSNPN and CDR2 SVGIG (reference sequence). The V gene end was trimmed by 0 bases and the J gene end by 4 bases; junction bases not matched to a gene: 5. The CDR3 is made up of 14 amino acids. CDR3 protein: CAWSVPDRVYGYTF. In nucleotides, the CDR3 is TGTGCCTGGAGTGTACCAGACAGGGTCTATGGCTACACCTTC.

A few counts support this clonotype. The chain joins TRBV6-2 or TRBV6-3 to TRBJ1-2; 12 positions match TRBD1. Looked up from germline, CDR1 is MNHEY and CDR2 is SVGEGT. The CDR3 spans 18 residues. V gave up 6 bases and J gave up 4 bases; unmatched junction bases: 15. The CDR3 sequence: CASSPAGTGGAKAYGYTF. The CDR3 DNA reads TGTGCCAGCAGCCCTGCCGGGACAGGGGGCGCCAAGGCCTATGGCTACACCTTC.

The chain couples TRBV2 to TRBJ2-7, with D perhaps assigned TRBD1 or TRBD2 (6 bases each). Germline V gene data show CDR1 as SNHLY and CDR2 as FYNNEI. This CDR3 region has 13 residues. Trimming shortened V by 0 bases and J by 6 bases, and 9 bases separated the two germline ends. The CDR3 sequence is CASSEAGGSEQYF. The CDR3 DNA follows: TGTGCCAGCAGTGAAGCAGGGGGGAGCGAGCAGTACTTC.

V usage is TRBV6-2 or TRBV6-3 and J usage is TRBJ2-7, with D tentatively TRBD1 or TRBD2 (5 bases each). Looked up from germline, CDR1 is MNHEY and CDR2 is SVGEGT. The CDR3 is made up of 13 amino acids. The V end lost 8 bases, the J end lost 2 bases, and 13 bases lay between the germline ends. The CDR3 sequence: CASRRTGPYEQYF. As DNA, the CDR3 is TGTGCCAGCCGTAGGACGGGACCCTACGAGCAGTACTTC.

This chain joins TRBV6-1 and TRBJ2-5; D is perhaps TRBD1 (6 bases). Germline V gene lookup returns CDR1 MNHNS and CDR2 SASEGT. V gave up 6 bases and J gave up 1 base, with 12 bases separating them. The CDR3 extends over 14 amino acids. The CDR3 DNA sequence: TGTGCCAGCAGGGCAGGGGCCCCCCAAGAGACCCAGTACTTC. It codes for CASRAGAPQETQYF.

In this sample, this clonotype turned up a few times. The chain joins TRBV7-2 to TRBJ2-2; 16 nucleotides agree with TRBD2. The junction had 9 bases not matched to a gene; V was cut back by 3 bases and J by 5 bases. This CDR3 is 19 amino acids long. Germline lookup yields CDR1 SGHTA and CDR2 FQGNSA. CDR3: CASSFTGTSGGVGTGELFF. In DNA form, the CDR3 reads TGTGCCAGCAGCTTCACCGGGACTAGCGGGGGGGTTGGAACCGGGGAGCTGTTTTTT.

This chain joins TRBV10-3 and TRBJ2-5; possible D gene TRBD2, 5 bases. The J call may be incorrect, as the DNA end agrees better with TRBJ2-1. This CDR3 comprises 13 residues. The V gene's germline CDR1 is ENHRY and CDR2 SYGVKD. The CDR3 loop reads CASTSARVGEQFF. CDR3 nucleotides: TGTGCGTCTACTAGTGCTCGGGTTGGCGAGCAGTTCTTC.

This clonotype was observed at least ten times. V and J are TRBV7-3 and TRBJ2-5; possible D gene TRBD2, 6 bases. The J call may be wrong; the DNA end is better matched by TRBJ2-7. From germline, CDR1 is SGHTA and CDR2 FQGTGA. The CDR3 is 15 amino acids. The CDR3 sequence: CASSFRPGLPSEQYF. The CDR3 DNA reads as TGTGCCAGCAGCTTCAGACCGGGACTTCCCTCCGAGCAGTACTTC.

This clonotype appeared a few times. This chain uses TRBV2 with TRBJ2-5; D possibly corresponds to TRBD2 (6 bases). With the DNA end fitting TRBJ2-1 better, the J assignment may be wrong. CDR1 and CDR2 from the germline V gene are SNHLY and FYNNEI. CDR3 length: 15 amino acids. The CDR3 nucleotides are TGTGCCAGCAGCGGGGACTTGAGCTCCTACAATGAGCAGTTCTTC. It is translated as CASSGDLSSYNEQFF.

The V call is TRBV4-3, the J call TRBJ2-7; D is undetermined. CDR3 length: 15 residues. Germline CDR1 LGHNA, CDR2 YSLEER. Trimming stripped 1 base from V and 2 bases from J, with 12 bases between. CDR3 protein: CASSQGLGKTYEQYF. In DNA form, the CDR3 reads TGCGCCAGCAGCCAAGGATTGGGAAAGACCTACGAGCAGTACTTC.

The chain has TRBV6-6 and TRBJ2-7; D is uncertain. CDR3 length equals 12 residues. V lost 6 bases to trimming and J lost 5 bases, with 11 bases between them. The germline CDR1 and CDR2 sequences are MNHNY and SVGAGI (reference sequence). The CDR3 protein is CASRRDTHEQYF. CDR3 sequence (DNA): TGTGCCAGCAGAAGGGATACCCACGAGCAGTACTTC.

This clonotype appeared a few times. The rearrangement joins TRBV7-2 to TRBJ1-1; the D is unclear. The CDR3 contains 13 residues. CDR1 and CDR2 (germline): SGHTA, FQGNSA. The ends were cut back, 1 base at V and 6 bases at J, with 9 bases in the middle. The CDR3 DNA is TGTGCCAGCAGCTTAGGGCAAAGGGCTGAAGCTTTCTTT. This encodes CASSLGQRAEAFF.

This clonotype was seen only a few times. This chain links TRBV20-1 with TRBJ1-6; the match to TRBD1 covers 7 bases. The CDR3 is 15 amino acids. CDR1 is DFQATT, CDR2 SNEGSKA, per germline (reference sequence). Trimming at V came to 0 bases and at J to 10 bases, leaving 9 bases not matched to a gene. The CDR3 here is CSARDPRTGFSPLHF. The CDR3 DNA reads TGCAGTGCTAGAGATCCAAGGACAGGTTTCTCACCCCTCCACTTT.

The J gene is TRBJ2-5, the V gene TRBV24-1; 9 nucleotides agree with TRBD1. The J call may be mistaken, given a closer DNA end match to TRBJ2-1. Germline V CDR1 and CDR2: KGHDR, SFDVKD. The CDR3 spans 15 residues. CDR3 amino acids: CATSDPGQGNNEQFF. CDR3 coding DNA: TGTGCCACCAGTGACCCGGGACAGGGCAACAATGAGCAGTTCTTC.

This clonotype was recorded a few times. The chain has TRBV28 and TRBJ1-6; 9 bases line up with TRBD1. The CDR3 has 16 residues. The J segment lost 8 bases and the V segment lost 6 bases, leaving 11 bases of the junction unmatched. The germline gives CDR1 MDHEN, CDR2 SYDVKM. The CDR3 DNA sequence: TGTGCCAGCAGACTAGGGGGGGGACAGGGACATTCACCCCTCCACTTT. The encoded protein is CASRLGGGQGHSPLHF.

The chain is built from TRBV5-1 and TRBJ2-7; D is unresolved. The ends were cut back, 3 bases at V and 5 bases at J, with 15 bases in the middle. This CDR3 contains 14 residues. Germline-derived CDR1 and CDR2 are SGHRS and YFSETQ. CDR3 nucleotides: TGCGCCAGCAGCTCCTCAGGACCGGAGCACGAGCAGTACTTC. Residues: CASSSSGPEHEQYF. Complete variable domain (other parts from reference TRBV5-1 and TRBJ2-7): KAGVTQTPRYLIKTRGQQVTLSCSPISGHRSVSWYQQTPGQGLQFLFEYFSETQRNKGNFPGRFSGRQFSNSRSEMNVSTLELGDSALYLCASSSSGPEHEQYFGPGTRLTVT.

This clonotype has just a few counts. This chain's CDR3 is CASMSIPSYNEQFF. The CDR3 nucleotides read TGTGCCAGCATGAGTATCCCGTCCTACAATGAGCAGTTCTTC. This chain links TRBV6-4 with TRBJ2-1, with D uncertain. The germline V gene has CDR1 MRHNA and CDR2 SNTAGT. The CDR3 covers 14 residues. V gave up 7 bases and J gave up 1 base, with 11 bases separating them.

There are a few counts of this clonotype. This chain connects TRBV12-3 or TRBV12-4 to TRBJ1-1; 8 bases match TRBD1. With V trimmed by 3 bases and J by 3 bases, 3 bases remained unmatched. This CDR3 is 14 amino acids long. CDR3 region: CASSFETGDTEAFF. The DNA of the CDR3 is TGTGCCAGCAGTTTCGAGACAGGGGACACTGAAGCTTTCTTT.

A single count supports this clonotype. The chain joins TRBV20-1 to TRBJ2-7, with D tentatively TRBD1 (5 bases). V lost 1 base and J 2 bases, leaving 15 bases between the germline ends. CDR3 length equals 15 residues. In germline, CDR1 is DFQATT, CDR2 SNEGSKA (reference sequence). CDR3: CSARGQKLNPYEQYF. Here the CDR3 DNA reads TGCAGTGCTAGAGGACAGAAACTAAACCCCTACGAGCAGTACTTC.

This clonotype was seen a handful of times. J is TRBJ2-7 and V is TRBV12-3 or TRBV12-4; no firm D call. This CDR3 region has 12 residues. Deletions cut 1 base from V and 3 bases from J, with 4 bases between. CDR3 sequence reads: CASSLEIYEQYF. In nucleotides, the CDR3 is TGTGCCAGCAGTTTAGAGATCTACGAGCAGTACTTC.

The chain recombines TRBV18 with TRBJ1-4; D might be TRBD1 (6 bases). CDR1 is KGHSH, CDR2 LQKENI, per germline. The CDR3 has 15 residues. V shed 4 bases and J shed 3 bases, with 12 bases lying between them. CDR3 amino acids: CASSRTGLPNEKLFF. The CDR3 DNA is TGTGCCAGCTCACGCACAGGGCTACCTAATGAAAAACTGTTTTTT.

This clonotype has just a few counts. The chain carries TRBV7-9 and TRBJ1-1; D remains ambiguous. Germline V gene sequence: CDR1 SEHNR, CDR2 FQNEAQ (reference sequence). The CDR3 spans 11 residues. The ends were cut back, 3 bases at V and 7 bases at J, with 6 bases in the middle. The CDR3 bases are TGTGCCAGCAGCTTGTGGGGTGAAGCTTTCTTT. It codes for CASSLWGEAFF.

The rearrangement joins TRBV5-1 to TRBJ2-5; 9 nucleotides line up with TRBD2. The germline CDR1 and CDR2 sequences are SGHRS and YFSETQ. V lost 4 bases and J lost 3; bases outside the gene matches: 10. The CDR3 extends over 16 amino acids. In nucleotides, the CDR3 is TGCGCCAGCAGCGATCTAGCGGGGAGCGCGAAAGAGACCCAGTACTTC. Its protein product is CASSDLAGSAKETQYF.